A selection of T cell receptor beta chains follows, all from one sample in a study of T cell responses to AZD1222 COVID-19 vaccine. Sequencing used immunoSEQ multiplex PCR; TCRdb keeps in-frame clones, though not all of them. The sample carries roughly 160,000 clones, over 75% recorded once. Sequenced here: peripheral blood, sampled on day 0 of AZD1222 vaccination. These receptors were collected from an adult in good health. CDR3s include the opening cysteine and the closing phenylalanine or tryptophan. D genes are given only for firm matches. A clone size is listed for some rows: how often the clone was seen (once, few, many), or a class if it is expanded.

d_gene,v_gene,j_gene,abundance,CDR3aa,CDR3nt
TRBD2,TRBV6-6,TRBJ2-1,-,CASSYSGGYNEQFF,TGTGCCAGCAGTTACAGCGGGGGCTACAATGAGCAGTTCTTC
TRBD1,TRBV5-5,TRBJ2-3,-,CASSPGQLTDTQYF,TGTGCCAGCAGCCCGGGACAGCTCACAGATACGCAGTATTTT
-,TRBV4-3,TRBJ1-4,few,CASSQAIPPQGWEAGEKLFF,TGCGCCAGCAGCCAAGCTATCCCTCCCCAGGGGTGGGAAGCAGGTGAAAAACTGTTTTTT
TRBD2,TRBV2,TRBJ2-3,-,CASSDSGTSFADTQYF,TGTGCCAGCAGTGATTCGGGGACTAGCTTCGCAGATACGCAGTATTTT
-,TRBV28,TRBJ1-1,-,CASSPPTGYTEAFF,TGTGCCAGCAGTCCACCAACAGGGTACACTGAAGCTTTCTTT
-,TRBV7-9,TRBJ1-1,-,CASSLAAGDPTKAFF,TGTGCCAGCAGCTTAGCCGCAGGGGACCCGACTAAGGCTTTCTTT
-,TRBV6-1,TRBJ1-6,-,CASRVGSSYNSPLHF,TGTGCCAGCAGGGTGGGGAGCTCCTATAATTCACCCCTCCACTTT
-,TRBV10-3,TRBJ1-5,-,CAISEAVYQPQHF,TGTGCCATCAGTGAGGCCGTATATCAGCCCCAGCATTTT
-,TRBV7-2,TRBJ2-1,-,CASSLDRAYNEQFF,TGTGCCAGCAGCTTAGATAGGGCCTACAATGAGCAGTTCTTC
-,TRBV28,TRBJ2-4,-,CASSPRVPGDIQYF,TGTGCCAGCAGTCCTCGGGTTCCCGGGGACATTCAGTACTTC
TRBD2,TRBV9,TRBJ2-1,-,CASSAIAGGSDEQFF,TGTGCCAGCAGCGCCATAGCGGGGGGGAGCGATGAGCAGTTCTTC
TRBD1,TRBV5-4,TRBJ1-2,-,CASSHGQGNYGYTF,TGTGCCAGCAGTCATGGACAGGGAAACTATGGCTACACCTTC
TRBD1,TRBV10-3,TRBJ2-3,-,CAIKTGPGTDTQYF,TGTGCCATAAAGACAGGGCCCGGCACAGATACGCAGTATTTT
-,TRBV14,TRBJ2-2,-,CASSPRRTGELFF,TGTGCCAGCAGCCCCCGGCGGACCGGGGAGCTGTTTTTT
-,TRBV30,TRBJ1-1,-,CAWNMDFEDTEAFF,TGTGCCTGGAACATGGACTTTGAGGACACTGAAGCTTTCTTT
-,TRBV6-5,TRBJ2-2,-,CASLTPTGELFF,TGTGCCAGCCTTACCCCGACCGGGGAGCTGTTTTTT
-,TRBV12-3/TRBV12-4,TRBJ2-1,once,CASSLAGLNEQFF,TGTGCCAGCAGTTTGGCGGGGTTGAATGAGCAGTTCTTC
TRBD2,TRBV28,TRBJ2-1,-,CASRSSGGSYNEQFF,TGTGCCAGCAGGTCTAGCGGGGGATCCTACAATGAGCAGTTCTTC
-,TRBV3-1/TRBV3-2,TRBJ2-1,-,CASSRGRATSYNEQFF,TGTGCCAGCAGTCGAGGTAGGGCCACTTCCTACAATGAGCAGTTCTTC
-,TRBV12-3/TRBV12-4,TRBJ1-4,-,CASSLDRTEKLFF,TGTGCCAGCAGTCTCGACAGGACTGAAAAACTGTTTTTT
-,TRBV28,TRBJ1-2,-,CASTENRVWYGYTF,TGTGCCAGCACCGAAAACAGGGTTTGGTATGGCTACACCTTC
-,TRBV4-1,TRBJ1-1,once,CASSQDPGNTEAFF,TGCGCCAGCAGCCAAGATCCGGGAAACACTGAAGCTTTCTTT
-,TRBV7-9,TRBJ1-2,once,CASSSLTEGGQRPLYGYTF,TGTGCCAGCAGCTCGCTAACGGAAGGTGGACAGCGCCCACTCTATGGCTACACCTTC